A single sample gave rise to the 32 T cell receptor beta chains below, sequenced in a study of human T cells and chemical hapten exposure. The time point here: patch test 3, about 24 weeks after DPC sensitization. Treatment given: therapeutic diphenylcyclopropenone sensitization with weekly scalp DPC. TCRdb independently ran MiXCR on the RACE reads; one entry per CDR3 protein. The sample consists of around 150,000 distinct CDR3 sequences, about 30% of them appearing once. The sample was whole blood, taken in connection with sensitization to the hapten diphenylcyclopropenone (DPC). All receptors derive from a young woman with alopecia areata. Some clones in this sample may be carry-over from other donors' samples.

This clonotype occurred a few times. J is TRBJ2-5 and V is TRBV29-1, with 7 bases identical to TRBD1. The CDR3 spans 11 residues. After removal of 7 bases from V and 3 bases from J, the junction contained 2 bases not matched to a gene. Germline CDR1 reads SQVTM; CDR2 reads ANQGSEA. The CDR3 DNA reads as TGCAGCGGAGGGACAGAAGAGACCCAGTACTTC. It is translated as CSGGTEETQYF.

This clonotype has just a few counts. The chain couples TRBV18 to TRBJ1-4; 10 nucleotides match TRBD1. J was trimmed by 6 bases and V by 3 bases; bases with no gene match: 1. The CDR3 has 14 amino acids. Germline values: CDR1 KGHSH, CDR2 LQKENI. CDR3 sequence: CASSPGQGDEKLFF. CDR3 in DNA: TGTGCCAGCTCACCTGGACAGGGGGATGAAAAACTGTTTTTT. Combining the CDR3 with reference TRBV18 and TRBJ1-4 gives the whole variable domain NAGVMQNPRHLVRRRGQEARLRCSPMKGHSHVYWYRQLPEEGLKFMVYLQKENIIDESGMPKERFSAEFPKEGPSILRIQQVVRGDSAAYFCASSPGQGDEKLFFGSGTQLSVL.

CDR3 in amino acids: CASSPGPARGYTF. CDR3 in DNA: TGTGCCAGCAGTCCCGGGCCCGCCAGGGGCTACACCTTC. The chain is built from TRBV5-6 and TRBJ1-2; D is unclear. The CDR3 runs to 13 residues. The V and J ends lost 5 bases and 8 bases respectively, with 16 bases between them. In germline, CDR1 is SGHDT, CDR2 YYEEEE.

This chain connects TRBV30 to TRBJ2-2; tentatively, D is TRBD1 (5 bases). V gave up 2 bases and J gave up 8 bases, with 6 bases separating them. The CDR3 runs 11 residues. Germline-derived CDR1 and CDR2 are GTSNPN and SVGIG (reference sequence). CDR3 in amino acids: CAWSSGGELFF. In nucleotides, the CDR3 is TGTGCCTGGAGTTCAGGGGGGGAGCTGTTTTTT.

Only a few counts were recorded for this clonotype. V gene TRBV6-5 combines with J gene TRBJ2-3; D gene uncertain. The V end was cut by 2 bases, the J end by 2 bases, with 5 bases between. The CDR3 totals 13 residues. Germline V gene data show CDR1 as MNHEY and CDR2 as SVGAGI. The CDR3 DNA sequence: TGTGCCAGCAGTTACAGAAACACAGATACGCAGTATTTT. Translation gives CASSYRNTDTQYF.

This clonotype was found a few times. The chain combines TRBV11-3 with TRBJ2-1; the D is unclear. The CDR3 sequence is 12 residues long. The germline V gene encodes CDR1 SGHNT and CDR2 YENEEA. V gave up 3 bases and J gave up 7 bases, with 7 bases separating them. The CDR3 loop is CASSFSSNEQFF. In nucleotides, the CDR3 is TGTGCCAGCAGCTTCTCATCGAATGAGCAGTTCTTC.

This clonotype was seen a handful of times. The chain carries TRBV7-9 and TRBJ2-7; either TRBD1 or TRBD2 may fit D (5 bases each). The CDR3 has 16 amino acids. Trimming removed 0 bases from V and 0 bases from J, with 12 bases in between. Per the germline V gene, CDR1 is SEHNR and CDR2 is FQNEAQ (reference sequence). CDR3 coding DNA: TGTGCCAGCAGCTTAGCGCAAAGGGACCTCTCCTACGAGCAGTACTTC. This sequence encodes CASSLAQRDLSYEQYF.

The V and J genes are TRBV20-1 and TRBJ1-2, with 7 nucleotides matching TRBD1. The germline V gene encodes CDR1 DFQATT and CDR2 SNEGSKA (reference sequence). The CDR3 length is 16 residues. Trimming took 2 bases from V and 3 from J; bases not matched to a gene: 12. The CDR3: CSARILRQGGDYGYTF. CDR3 DNA sequence: TGCAGTGCTAGAATACTAAGACAGGGAGGGGACTATGGCTACACCTTC.

This chain uses TRBV7-3 with TRBJ1-1; a possible D gene is TRBD1 (6 bases). This CDR3 has 14 amino acids. Trimming pared 5 bases from V and 4 bases from J, leaving 14 bases between. Germline CDR1 reads SGHTA; CDR2 reads FQGTGA. CDR3 DNA: TGTGCCAGCAGCCATCAGGGGCCGAGCACTGAAGCTTTCTTT. It is translated as CASSHQGPSTEAFF.

The chain joins TRBV20-1 to TRBJ1-2, with D uncertain. From germline, CDR1 is DFQATT and CDR2 SNEGSKA (reference sequence). CDR3 length equals 12 residues. The V end lost 3 bases, the J end lost 6 bases, and 11 bases lay between the germline ends. This CDR3 is CSASPGPNGYTF. The CDR3 nucleotides read TGCAGTGCTAGCCCCGGGCCCAATGGCTACACCTTC.

V gene TRBV24-1 combines with J gene TRBJ2-2; no definite D call. Germline V lookup: CDR1 KGHDR, CDR2 SFDVKD. V was trimmed by 7 bases and J by 2 bases, leaving 4 bases between them. The CDR3 is 12 residues long. Here the CDR3 DNA reads TGTGCCACCAGGGACAACACCGGGGAGCTGTTTTTT. This encodes CATRDNTGELFF.

The chain combines TRBV2 with TRBJ2-3; D is unclear. Trimming left V 10 bases short and J 1 base short, with 18 bases between. The CDR3 runs to 15 residues. The germline gives CDR1 SNHLY, CDR2 FYNNEI. The CDR3 DNA is TGTGCCACCGCCTTGGCGGCGTTCGGCACAGATACGCAGTATTTT. It is translated as CATALAAFGTDTQYF.

The chain's CDR3 is CSVVVQGGNTIYF. The CDR3 nucleotides are TGCAGCGTTGTCGTTCAGGGGGGAAACACCATATATTTT. The chain couples TRBV29-1 to TRBJ1-3, with a tentative D call TRBD1 (6 bases). The germline V gene has CDR1 SQVTM and CDR2 ANQGSEA. The CDR3 length is 13 residues. The V and J ends lost 4 bases and 4 bases respectively, with 11 bases between them.

This chain connects TRBV6-2 or TRBV6-3 to TRBJ2-3, with TRBD2 matching over 11 bases. V lost 5 bases and J lost 4; bases outside the gene matches: 11. The CDR3 sequence is 17 residues long. CDR1 and CDR2 from the germline V gene are MNHEY and SVGEGT. CDR3 loop: CASSQKTSGTVADTQYF. The DNA of the CDR3 is TGTGCCAGCAGTCAGAAGACTAGCGGGACGGTTGCAGATACGCAGTATTTT.

This clonotype was seen a few times. The V and J genes are TRBV20-1 and TRBJ2-1; 7 positions match TRBD2. The CDR3 runs to 13 residues. The V segment lost 5 bases and the J segment 1 base; nucleotides outside the gene matches: 2. Germline values: CDR1 DFQATT, CDR2 SNEGSKA (reference sequence). The CDR3 spells CSAGGDSYNEQFF. CDR3 coding DNA: TGCAGTGCTGGGGGGGATTCCTACAATGAGCAGTTCTTC.

This clonotype was seen a handful of times. V usage is TRBV5-1 and J usage is TRBJ1-2; D call uncertain. The CDR3 spans 14 residues. With 0 bases removed from V and 5 bases from J, the gap between germline ends came to 11 bases. Germline V lookup: CDR1 SGHRS, CDR2 YFSETQ. The CDR3 DNA sequence: TGCGCCAGCAGCTTGGTTCCCGGGGATTATGGCTACACCTTC. Translation: CASSLVPGDYGYTF.

In this sample, this clonotype turned up a few times. The chain couples TRBV5-1 to TRBJ2-7; 7 bases fit TRBD1. Germline CDR1 is SGHRS and CDR2 is YFSETQ. The CDR3 extends over 14 amino acids. Unmatched junction bases numbered 3, after V lost 0 bases and J lost 3 bases. This CDR3 reads CASSLATGVYEQYF. CDR3 coding DNA: TGCGCCAGCAGCTTGGCTACAGGGGTCTACGAGCAGTACTTC.

In its sample, this clonotype was seen a few times. The rearrangement uses TRBV28 and TRBJ1-2; no clear D. Germline V gene data show CDR1 as MDHEN and CDR2 as SYDVKM. This CDR3 comprises 12 residues. V was trimmed by 5 bases and J by 4 bases, leaving 8 bases between them. The CDR3: CASSLPPYGYTF. CDR3 nucleotide sequence: TGTGCCAGCAGTCTTCCACCCTATGGCTACACCTTC.

This clonotype was detected only a few times. This chain joins TRBV6-2 or TRBV6-3 and TRBJ2-1, with D possibly being TRBD2 (6 bases). The germline V gene encodes CDR1 MNHEY and CDR2 SVGEGT. V gave up 4 bases and J gave up 3 bases, with 7 bases separating them. This CDR3 has 13 residues. The CDR3 spells CASSSSDYNEQFF. The CDR3 DNA is TGTGCCAGCAGTTCTAGCGACTACAATGAGCAGTTCTTC.

The chain uses TRBV6-2 or TRBV6-3 and TRBJ1-5, with D maybe TRBD1 (5 bases). The CDR3 runs 17 residues. Trimming stripped 5 bases from V and 1 base from J, with 18 bases between. In germline, CDR1 is MNHEY, CDR2 SVGEGT. CDR3 residues: CASSTLPGGSSNQPQHF. CDR3 in DNA: TGTGCCAGCAGTACCCTACCCGGGGGGTCGAGCAATCAGCCCCAGCATTTT.

This clonotype was counted a few times. The CDR3 DNA is TGTGCCAGCATTATACAGGGGGCAGGTACTGAAGCTTTCTTT. It encodes CASIIQGAGTEAFF. V gene TRBV6-2 or TRBV6-3 combines with J gene TRBJ1-1, with TRBD1 identical over 9 bases. CDR1 is MNHEY and CDR2 is SVGEGT in the germline V gene. This CDR3 contains 14 residues. The J segment lost 5 bases and the V segment lost 7 bases, leaving 8 bases of the junction unmatched.

The chain uses TRBV29-1 and TRBJ2-3; no firm D call. The V end lost 3 bases, the J end lost 3 bases, and 13 bases lay between the germline ends. CDR1 is SQVTM and CDR2 is ANQGSEA in the germline V gene. The CDR3 has 14 amino acids. The DNA for the CDR3 is TGCAGCGTTGACCTTGGCGTGGGTACAGATACGCAGTATTTT. Translated, it gives CSVDLGVGTDTQYF.

This CDR3 is CSASTTGDEQYF. The CDR3 DNA follows: TGCAGCGCTTCAACTACAGGTGACGAGCAGTACTTC. The chain is built from TRBV29-1 and TRBJ2-7; D is possibly TRBD1 (5 bases). Trimming shortened V by 7 bases and J by 5 bases, and 15 bases separated the two germline ends. The CDR3 sequence is 12 residues long. CDR1 is SQVTM, CDR2 ANQGSEA, per germline.

The chain has TRBV5-1 and TRBJ2-5, with a weak D call TRBD1 (6 bases). The V end was cut by 0 bases, the J end by 1 base, with 7 bases between. Germline values: CDR1 SGHRS, CDR2 YFSETQ. This CDR3 comprises 14 residues. The CDR3 is CASSLGDIQETQYF. The DNA of the CDR3 is TGCGCCAGCAGCTTGGGGGACATCCAAGAGACCCAGTACTTC.

This clonotype has only a few counts. The chain uses TRBV25-1 and TRBJ2-2; possible D gene TRBD1, 5 bases. There are 12 residues in the CDR3. V lost 7 bases and J lost 9, with 12 bases in between. From germline, CDR1 is MGHDK and CDR2 SYGVNS. The CDR3 DNA sequence: TGTGCCAGCAAGACCAGGGAACGGGAGCTGTTTTTT. As protein: CASKTRERELFF.

The chain uses TRBV5-1 and TRBJ2-6; TRBD1 aligns across 11 bases. Germline values: CDR1 SGHRS, CDR2 YFSETQ. J lost 2 bases, V lost 1 base, and 11 bases had no gene match. This CDR3 is 20 amino acids long. The CDR3 loop is CASSLSPWTGGATGANVLTF. The CDR3 coding sequence is TGCGCCAGCAGCTTGTCCCCCTGGACAGGGGGCGCAACTGGGGCCAACGTCCTGACTTTC.

V usage is TRBV4-1 and J usage is TRBJ2-7; D not certain. The CDR3 is 13 residues long. Germline assignment: CDR1 MGHRA and CDR2 YSYEKL. The V and J ends lost 10 bases and 0 bases respectively, with 13 bases between them. The CDR3 DNA is TGCGCCACCAGTGGGTCGGACTCCTACGAGCAGTACTTC. This gives the protein CATSGSDSYEQYF.

This clonotype was recorded a few times. The chain has TRBV7-6 and TRBJ1-6; weak D call: TRBD1 (6 bases). V lost 2 bases and J lost 0, with 20 bases in between. CDR1 is SGHVS, CDR2 FNYEAQ, per germline. The CDR3 extends over 20 amino acids. CDR3 in amino acids: CASSLLPAGMDSSYNSPLHF. DNA of the CDR3: TGTGCCAGCAGCTTACTTCCGGCAGGGATGGACAGCTCCTATAATTCACCCCTCCACTTT.

At least ten counts were recorded for this clonotype. The chain combines TRBV29-1 with TRBJ1-2; D gene unclear. Trimming pared 6 bases from V and 8 bases from J, leaving 13 bases between. The length of the CDR3 is 11 residues. Germline-derived CDR1 and CDR2 are SQVTM and ANQGSEA. CDR3 protein: CSVPFREGYTF. CDR3 nucleotide sequence: TGCAGCGTCCCCTTTAGAGAGGGCTACACCTTC.

The chain employs TRBV5-1 and TRBJ2-7; D assignment may be TRBD1 or TRBD2 (5 bases each). Germline V gene lookup returns CDR1 SGHRS and CDR2 YFSETQ. This CDR3 spans 13 amino acids. The V gene lost 1 base and the J gene lost 6 bases, with 11 bases spanning the gap. For the CDR3, the DNA is TGCGCCAGCAGCTTGAGGGACGAGGCCGAGCAGTACTTC. Translating it yields CASSLRDEAEQYF.

This clonotype has ten or more counts. The rearrangement uses TRBV6-6 and TRBJ2-5; D is undetermined. From germline, CDR1 is MNHNY and CDR2 SVGAGI (reference sequence). CDR3 length: 12 residues. V lost 5 bases, J lost 7 bases, and 11 bases lay in between. CDR3 in DNA: TGTGCCAGCAGTCCCGTTGACGGGACCCAGTACTTC. It yields the protein CASSPVDGTQYF.

The rearrangement joins TRBV10-3 to TRBJ1-2; 12 positions match TRBD1. CDR1 is ENHRY, CDR2 SYGVKD, per germline. V trimming: 6 bases; J trimming: 8 bases; junction bases outside the gene matches: 10. This CDR3 is 15 amino acids long. CDR3: CAISGTGGGLEGYTF. The CDR3 DNA follows: TGTGCCATCAGCGGGACAGGGGGCGGTCTCGAAGGCTACACCTTC.